Listed below are T cell receptor beta chains from one sample, sequenced in a study of blood T cell repertoires in COVID-19. Profiled with immunoSEQ multiplex PCR; TCRdb holds only in-frame clones, not every one. The top ten clones hold 2% to 3% of a sample with a few hundred thousand clones, 85% of them seen once. Sequences were obtained from PBMCs or T cells enriched from blood (not recorded which). All receptors come from a woman aged 50 to 60 who had recovered from COVID-19. Each CDR3 is given with its conserved first and last residue. D genes are given only for firm matches. The size field is filled for only some rows; it gives once, few, many or a size class.

J gene	D gene	clone size	V gene	CDR3 length	CDR3 DNA	CDR3 protein
TRBJ1-5	TRBD1	NA	TRBV2	15	TGTGCCAGCGGTTCCGGGACAGGGGCGATGTGGCCCCAGCATTTT	CASGSGTGAMWPQHF
TRBJ2-2	TRBD2	NA	TRBV29-1	11	TGCAGCGTTTTTAGCGGGGGGGAGCTGTTTTTT	CSVFSGGELFF
TRBJ1-4	TRBD1	NA	TRBV19	13	TGTGCCAGTAGAGGGGGCCATAGTGAAAAACTGTTTTTT	CASRGGHSEKLFF
TRBJ2-1	TRBD2	NA	TRBV5-4	15	TGTGCCACCATTCTGGCGGGGGGTAGCCTCAATGAGCAGTTCTTC	CATILAGGSLNEQFF
TRBJ2-3	NA	NA	TRBV9	16	TGTGCCAGCAGCGTAGATCTAGCCGCGGGCACAGATACGCAGTATTTT	CASSVDLAAGTDTQYF
TRBJ1-5	NA	few	TRBV9	13	TGTGCCAGCAGCGTAGAATCGGGTCAGCCCCAGCATTTT	CASSVESGQPQHF
TRBJ1-6	TRBD1	NA	TRBV28	14	TGTGCCACCACCCCCGGGACAGGCCAGGGGACCCTCCACTTT	CATTPGTGQGTLHF
TRBJ1-2	NA	NA	TRBV27	14	TGTGCCAGCAGTTTCCGGGGGGACGCAGTATCCTACACCTTC	CASSFRGDAVSYTF
TRBJ1-3	NA	NA	TRBV7-9	14	TGTGCCAGCAGCTTAGCGCGACACGGAAACACCATATATTTT	CASSLARHGNTIYF
TRBJ2-1	TRBD2	NA	TRBV7-8	13	TGTGCCAGCGGGGGGGGCTCCTACAATGAGCAGTTCTTC	CASGGGSYNEQFF
TRBJ2-7	NA	NA	TRBV6-5	13	TGTGCCAGCAACAACAGGGGAGGCAACGAGCAGTACTTC	CASNNRGGNEQYF
TRBJ2-1	NA	NA	TRBV7-9	12	TGTGCCAGCAGCCTGGACAGAAATGAGCAGTTCTTC	CASSLDRNEQFF
TRBJ2-6	NA	NA	TRBV27	15	TGTGCCAGCAGTTTAACAGTCTCTGGGGCCAACGTCCTGACTTTC	CASSLTVSGANVLTF
TRBJ2-7	NA	NA	TRBV30	14	TGTGCCTGGAGTGTCGGCAGGGACAATTACGAGCAGTACTTC	CAWSVGRDNYEQYF
TRBJ1-5	NA	few	TRBV7-6	13	TGTGCCAGCAGCAGCAATTCCCGCGGGCCCCAGCATTTT	CASSSNSRGPQHF
TRBJ1-3	NA	NA	TRBV4-3	16	TGCGCCAGCAGCCAAGATTTGCCAGGGCCAGGTAACACCATATATTTT	CASSQDLPGPGNTIYF
TRBJ2-1	TRBD2	once	TRBV7-6	16	TGTGCCAGCAGCTTAGTCCCAGCGGGAGGTTATAATGAGCAGTTCTTC	CASSLVPAGGYNEQFF
TRBJ1-5	TRBD1	once	TRBV6-2/TRBV6-3	16	TGTGCCAGCAGTGCTACCGGGACAGGGGGAAATCAGCCCCAGCATTTT	CASSATGTGGNQPQHF
TRBJ2-3	NA	NA	TRBV9	13	TGTGCCAGCAGCGTAGGGCTCTCAGATACGCAGTATTTT	CASSVGLSDTQYF
TRBJ2-1	NA	NA	TRBV9	15	TGTGCCAGCAGCTCCTCCAGCGGGCGACCCAATGAGCAGTTCTTC	CASSSSSGRPNEQFF
TRBJ1-1	NA	NA	TRBV3-1/TRBV3-2	13	TGTGCCAGCACCCGACTCCGGAACACTGAAGCTTTCTTT	CASTRLRNTEAFF
TRBJ1-1	NA	NA	TRBV6-6	13	TGTGCCAGCAGGCAGACAGGCGGCACTGAAGCTTTCTTT	CASRQTGGTEAFF